This T cell receptor beta chain emerged from a study of cytomegalovirus exposure and HLA in healthy donors. This clone was observed once. This CDR3 contains 13 residues. Between the trimmed V and J ends, which lost 0 bases and 9 bases, there was a span of 12 bases. CDR1 is SGHRS, CDR2 YFSETQ, per germline. Here immunoSEQ multiplex PCR was the method, and the copy in TCRdb shows in-frame clones only, minus some. Altogether around 120,000 clones are present, 75% to 90% being singletons, with the ten largest covering about 4.3%. The sample comprised PBMCs. The chain combines TRBV5-1 with TRBJ2-5, with D tentatively TRBD2 (5 bases). The clonotype comes from a man between 18 and 29 years old in good health and CMV-seropositive. CDR3: CASSLAAAGAQYF. CDR3 nucleotides: TGCGCCAGCAGCTTGGCGGCAGCCGGGGCCCAGTACTTC.